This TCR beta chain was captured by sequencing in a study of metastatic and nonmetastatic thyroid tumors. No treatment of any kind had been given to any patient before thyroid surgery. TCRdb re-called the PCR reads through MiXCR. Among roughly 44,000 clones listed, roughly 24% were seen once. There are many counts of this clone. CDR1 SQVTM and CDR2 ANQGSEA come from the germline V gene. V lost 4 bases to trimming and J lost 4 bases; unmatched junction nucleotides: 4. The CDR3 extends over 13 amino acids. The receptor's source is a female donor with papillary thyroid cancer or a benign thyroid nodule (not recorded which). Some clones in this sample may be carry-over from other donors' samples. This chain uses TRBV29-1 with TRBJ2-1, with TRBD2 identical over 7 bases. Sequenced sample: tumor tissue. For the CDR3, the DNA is TGCAGCGTTGGACTAGCTTCTTACAATGAGCAGTTCTTC. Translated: CSVGLASYNEQFF.